Listed below are T cell receptor beta chains from one sample, sequenced in a study of graft-versus-host responses after intestinal transplantation. For these TCRs, the target antigens are not known. Profiled with immunoSEQ multiplex PCR; TCRdb holds only in-frame clones, not every one. The repertoire holds over 90,000 clones, 90% to 95% seen once, with nearly 0.5% in the top ten. Sequenced here: unstimulated CD8+ T cells sorted from spleen or lymph node cells, sampled before intestinal transplant. The receptors were sampled from a human donor who received an intestinal transplant. The CDR3 runs from the conserved cysteine through the conserved F or W. D genes are given only for firm matches. Rows give clone size only sometimes, using once, few, many, or a class for an expanded clone.

>TRBJ2-5|TRBV28|TRBD1|NA
TGTGCCAGCAGTTTCCCCGGACAGGGGGCGCATGAGACCCAGTACTTC
CASSFPGQGAHETQYF
>TRBJ2-7|TRBV5-4|NA|once
TGTGCCAGCAGCTTGGATGGCACCGGGGAGGAGCAGTACTTC
CASSLDGTGEEQYF
>TRBJ2-3|TRBV6-5|TRBD2|few
TGTGCCAGCAGTATAGCGGGGGCCCTCACAGATACGCAGTATTTT
CASSIAGALTDTQYF
>TRBJ2-1|TRBV4-1|TRBD2|NA
TGCGCCAGCAGCCAAGAGGTTAGCGGGGGCTTAACAGAGCAGTTCTTC
CASSQEVSGGLTEQFF
>TRBJ2-1|TRBV4-1|TRBD1|NA
TGCGCCAGCAGCCAAGTTGTCTCCGGGACAGCAAATGAGCAGTTCTTC
CASSQVVSGTANEQFF
>TRBJ1-1|TRBV27|TRBD1|NA
TGTGCCAGCAGTTTATCACAGGGGGGCCGGGGCACTGAAGCTTTCTTT
CASSLSQGGRGTEAFF
>TRBJ2-1|TRBV25-1|TRBD2|NA
TGTGCCAGCAGTGAATCAACCGGGAGGTGGGAGGGGTACAATGAGCAGTTCTTC
CASSESTGRWEGYNEQFF
>TRBJ1-1|TRBV19|NA|NA
TGTGCCAGTAGTATCGGGCAGGGAATCACTGAAGCTTTCTTT
CASSIGQGITEAFF
>TRBJ2-6|TRBV6-1|TRBD1|NA
TGTGCCAGCAGTGAATGGCAGGGGGACGGGGCCAACGTCCTGACTTTC
CASSEWQGDGANVLTF
>TRBJ1-4|TRBV27|TRBD1|NA
TGTGCCAGCAGTTTAATGGGGACAGGAGGAGAAAAACTGTTTTTT
CASSLMGTGGEKLFF
>TRBJ1-2|TRBV13|TRBD1|NA
TGTGCCAGCAATCCACCAGACAGGGGCTATGGCTACACCTTC
CASNPPDRGYGYTF
>TRBJ2-1|TRBV6-5|TRBD1|NA
TGTGCCAGCAGTACTGGGACAGTCCCCTACAATGAGCAGTTCTTC
CASSTGTVPYNEQFF
>TRBJ1-5|TRBV4-2|NA|NA
TGTGCCAGCAGCCAAGACACTTATCAGCCCCAGCATTTT
CASSQDTYQPQHF
>TRBJ2-3|TRBV5-6|TRBD2|few
TGTGCCAGCAGCATCCTGACTAGCGGGGTTCGCGCAGATACGCAGTATTTT
CASSILTSGVRADTQYF
>TRBJ2-7|TRBV4-3|NA|NA
TGCGCCAGCAGCCAGGGGGGGGCTGGGGAAGGCTACGAGCAGTACTTC
CASSQGGAGEGYEQYF
>TRBJ2-7|TRBV27|NA|NA
TGTGCCAGCAGTTTATCGGCAGGGTATAGGGAGCAGTACTTC
CASSLSAGYREQYF